One TCR beta chain is described in this entry. This sample was included in a study of blood T cell repertoires in COVID-19. Overall study: The origin of the acute and convalescent COVID-19 samples was the United States, Italy and Spain. In each case, the material was cDNA or gDNA derived from T cells, B-cell-depleted T cells, or PBMCs.

Trimming removed 0 bases from V and 7 bases from J, with 15 bases in between. This CDR3 is 15 amino acids long. The germline V gene has CDR1 KGHSH and CDR2 LQKENI. Under the authors' procedure: Researchers report that nucleated cell counts were estimated from reference gene primer amplification. The protocol was immunoSEQ multiplex PCR, while the TCRdb copy is restricted to in-frame clones and leaves out a portion. From that table come the V and J calls and clone size; the DNA was used to work out D and trimming. Of nearly 55,000 clones in the sample, around 78% are singletons; the top ten hold 15%. This sequence originates from a human donor with active or convalescent COVID-19. The donor label of this sample is uncertain. The sequenced sample was peripheral blood. The V call is TRBV18, the J call TRBJ2-5, with D possibly being TRBD2 (5 bases). The CDR3 DNA is TGTGCCAGCTCACCACCTCGGACTGTTAGAGGGACCCAGTACTTC. Translated: CASSPPRTVRGTQYF.